This TCR beta chain was sequenced for a study of beta chain features in type 1 diabetes. Study as a whole: Across the samples, approximately 98,000,000 sorted cells were examined in total. Study findings and constraints: People with Type 1 diabetes carried modestly yet significantly shorter TCRB CDR3s in all four CD4+ subsets.

Via CD45RO/CCR7/CD25/CD127/CD95/CD27, cells of the CD4+ naive, central memory, regulatory and stem cell-like memory subsets were sorted. This clone appeared a few times. What it binds is unknown. Isolated RNA was reverse transcribed in full, so expressed TCRB transcripts were sequenced. Repertoires were generated with immunoSEQ multiplex PCR, while TCRdb's copy carries only in-frame clones and drops some. The sample has over 650,000 clones, about 14% seen once. The CDR3 is made up of 15 amino acids. Between the trimmed V and J ends, which lost 1 base and 2 bases, there was a span of 11 bases. Germline CDR1 and CDR2: SGHTA and FQGNSA.

The clonotype was recovered from a man aged 18-30 years with type 1 diabetes. Specimen: naive CD4+ T cells from blood. This rearrangement joins TRBV7-2 to TRBJ1-2; D not certain. The CDR3 loop reads CASSLERTANYGYTF. The CDR3, as DNA: TGTGCCAGCAGCTTAGAAAGGACTGCAAACTATGGCTACACCTTC.